This T cell receptor (beta chain) was identified during a study of CD8+CD57+ T cells in acquired aplastic anemia. Study details: Sorted CD4+ and CD8+ cells yielded DNA averaging around 3.2 ug. Study-wide results and caveats: Any difference that existed in CD8+ Simpson's diversity between patients and controls was not significant.

A word on this clonotype: The antigen remains unidentified.

Patients chosen for sequencing had shown CD8+CD57+ cell expansion by flow cytometry. The study sampled blood from patients who had received no therapy. V was pared by 4 bases and J by 10 bases, with 12 bases between. The CDR3 is 13 amino acids. Germline CDR1 is SGDLS and CDR2 is YYNGEE. Investigators profiled TCR beta VDJ and CDR3 from genomic DNA template. TCRdb re-called the reads with MiXCR, one entry per CDR3 protein. This table has 150,000 to 200,000 distinct CDR3 sequences, roughly 48% appearing once. The specimen was sorted CD4+, CD8+, or CD8+CD57+ T cells (not recorded which) from PBMCs. The chain carries TRBV9 and TRBJ1-6; the D is unclear. The sequence derives from a human donor with aplastic anemia. CDR3 loop: CASSLDPGSPLHF. The CDR3 DNA is TGTGCCAGCAGCTTAGATCCGGGATCACCCCTCCACTTT. The full variable domain, rest sourced from reference TRBV9 and TRBJ1-6, is DSGVTQTPKHLITATGQRVTLRCSPRSGDLSVYWYQQSLDQGLQFLIQYYNGEERAKGNILERFSAQQFPDLHSELNLSSLELGDSALYFCASSLDPGSPLHFGNGTRLTVT.